A selection of T cell receptor beta chains follows, all from one sample in a study of OX40 agonist ivuxolimab in advanced cancers. Measured with immunoSEQ multiplex PCR; TCRdb has only the in-frame clones, and not every one. The sample gives 45,000 to 65,000 clones, about nine tenths of which show up once; under 2% is in the top ten. The sample in question was CD4+ or CD8+ T cells sorted from blood, obtained in a trial of the OX40 agonist ivuxolimab. The receptors originated from an adult with an advanced solid tumor such as melanoma, head and neck, liver or kidney cancer. Both conserved end residues are part of each CDR3. D genes are given only for firm matches.

J: TRBJ2-7
D: NA
V: TRBV11-3
DNA: TGTGCCAGCAGCCTCAGAGAGACCTACGAGCAGTACTTC
CDR3: CASSLRETYEQYF

J: TRBJ2-3
D: TRBD2
V: TRBV4-2
DNA: TGTGCCAGCAGCCTACGGGAGGGCACAGATACGCAGTATTTT
CDR3: CASSLREGTDTQYF

J: TRBJ2-5
D: NA
V: TRBV21-1
DNA: TGTGCCAGCAGCAGGGGCAGAGAGACCCAGTACTTC
CDR3: CASSRGRETQYF

J: TRBJ1-4
D: NA
V: TRBV6-1
DNA: TGTGCCAGCAGTGAGGGAGGGGAAAAACTGTTTTTT
CDR3: CASSEGGEKLFF

J: TRBJ1-2
D: NA
V: TRBV28
DNA: TGTGCCAGCAGTTTAGGTCTCTATGGCTACACCTTC
CDR3: CASSLGLYGYTF

J: TRBJ2-3
D: NA
V: TRBV6-1
DNA: TGTGCCAGCACCAAGGTTACAGATACGCAGTATTTT
CDR3: CASTKVTDTQYF

J: TRBJ1-5
D: NA
V: TRBV7-2
DNA: TGTGCCAGCAGCCAAGGGAGCAATCAGCCCCAGCATTTT
CDR3: CASSQGSNQPQHF

J: TRBJ2-2
D: TRBD2
V: TRBV6-6
DNA: TGTGCCAGCAGGGCTAGCGGGAGTGGCACCGGGGAGCTGTTTTTT
CDR3: CASRASGSGTGELFF

J: TRBJ1-3
D: NA
V: TRBV5-1
DNA: TGCGCCAGCAGCCCGGACATAGGAAACACCATATATTTT
CDR3: CASSPDIGNTIYF

J: TRBJ1-3
D: NA
V: TRBV28
DNA: TGTGCCAGCAGTTTTAATGCGGGAAACACCATATATTTT
CDR3: CASSFNAGNTIYF